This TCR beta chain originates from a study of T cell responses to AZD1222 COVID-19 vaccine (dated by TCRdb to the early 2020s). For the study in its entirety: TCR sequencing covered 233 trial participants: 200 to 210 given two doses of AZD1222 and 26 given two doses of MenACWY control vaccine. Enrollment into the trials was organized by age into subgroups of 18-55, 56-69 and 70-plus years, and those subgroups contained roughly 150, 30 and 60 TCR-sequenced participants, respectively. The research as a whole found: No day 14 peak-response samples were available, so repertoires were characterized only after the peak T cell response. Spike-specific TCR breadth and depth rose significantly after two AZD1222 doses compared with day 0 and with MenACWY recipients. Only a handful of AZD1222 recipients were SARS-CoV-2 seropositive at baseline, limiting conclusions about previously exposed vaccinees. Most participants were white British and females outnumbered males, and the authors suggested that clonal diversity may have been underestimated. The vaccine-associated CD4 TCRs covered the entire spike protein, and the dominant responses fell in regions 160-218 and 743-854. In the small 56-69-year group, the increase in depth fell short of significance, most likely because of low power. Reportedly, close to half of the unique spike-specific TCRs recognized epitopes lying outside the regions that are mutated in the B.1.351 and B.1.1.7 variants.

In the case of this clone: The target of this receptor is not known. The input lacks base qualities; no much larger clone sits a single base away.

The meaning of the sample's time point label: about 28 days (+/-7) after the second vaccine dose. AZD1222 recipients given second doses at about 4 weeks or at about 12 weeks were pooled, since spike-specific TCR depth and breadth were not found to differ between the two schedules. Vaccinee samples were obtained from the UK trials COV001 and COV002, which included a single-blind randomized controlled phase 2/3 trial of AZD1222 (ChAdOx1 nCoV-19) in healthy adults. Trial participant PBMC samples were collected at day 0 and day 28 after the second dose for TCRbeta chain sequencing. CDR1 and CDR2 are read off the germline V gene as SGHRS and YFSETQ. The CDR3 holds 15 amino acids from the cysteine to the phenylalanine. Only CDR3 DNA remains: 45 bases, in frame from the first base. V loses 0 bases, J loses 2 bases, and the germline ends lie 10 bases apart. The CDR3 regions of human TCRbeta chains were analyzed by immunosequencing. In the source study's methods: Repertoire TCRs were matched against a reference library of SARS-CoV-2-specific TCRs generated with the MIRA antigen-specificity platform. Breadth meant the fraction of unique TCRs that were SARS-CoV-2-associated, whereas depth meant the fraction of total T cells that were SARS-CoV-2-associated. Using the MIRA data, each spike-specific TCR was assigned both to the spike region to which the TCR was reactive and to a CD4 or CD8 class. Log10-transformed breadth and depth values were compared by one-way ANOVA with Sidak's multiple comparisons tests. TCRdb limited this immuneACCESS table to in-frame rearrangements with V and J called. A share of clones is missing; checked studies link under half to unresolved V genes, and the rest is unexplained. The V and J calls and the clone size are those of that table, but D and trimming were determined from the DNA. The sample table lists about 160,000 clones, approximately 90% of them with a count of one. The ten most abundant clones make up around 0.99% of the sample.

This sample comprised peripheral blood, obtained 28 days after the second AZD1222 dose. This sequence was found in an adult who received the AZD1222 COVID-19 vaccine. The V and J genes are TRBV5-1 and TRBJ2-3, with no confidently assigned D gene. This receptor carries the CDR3 CASSLGGVNTDTQYF. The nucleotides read TGCGCCAGCAGCTTGGGTGGGGTGAACACAGATACGCAGTATTTT.